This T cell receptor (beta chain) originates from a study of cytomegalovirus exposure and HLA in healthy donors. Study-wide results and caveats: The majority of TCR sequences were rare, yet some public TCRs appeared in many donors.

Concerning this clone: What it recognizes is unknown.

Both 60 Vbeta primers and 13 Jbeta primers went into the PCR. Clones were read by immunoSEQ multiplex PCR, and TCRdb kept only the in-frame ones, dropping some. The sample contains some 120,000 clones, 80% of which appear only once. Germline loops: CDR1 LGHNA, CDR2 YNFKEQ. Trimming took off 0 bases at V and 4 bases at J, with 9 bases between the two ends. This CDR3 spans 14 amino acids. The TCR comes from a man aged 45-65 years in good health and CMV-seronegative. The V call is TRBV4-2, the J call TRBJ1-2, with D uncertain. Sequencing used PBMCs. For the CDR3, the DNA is TGTGCCAGCAGCCAAGATGGGCAGGCCTATGGCTACACCTTC. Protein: CASSQDGQAYGYTF.